This T cell receptor beta chain appears in the sequencing data of a study of control samples from healthy donors and cancer patients. Unmatched junction bases numbered 13, after V lost 1 base and J lost 2 bases. Per the germline V gene, CDR1 is GTSNPN and CDR2 is SVGIG (reference sequence). The CDR3 sequence is 19 residues long. Clones were sequenced by immunoSEQ multiplex PCR, and TCRdb holds only the in-frame ones, with some missing. Of about 230,000 clones detected, 82% appear once; the ten largest clones hold 10% to 15%. The sequencing sample was made of PBMCs. The sequence was obtained from a woman aged 60-75 years with lung cancer. The chain joins TRBV30 to TRBJ1-3; 11 bases match TRBD1. Here the CDR3 DNA reads TGTGCCTGGAGTGAACTCAGAGGGGACAGGGGGGTTCCTGGAAACACCATATATTTT. The encoded protein is CAWSELRGDRGVPGNTIYF.